This TCR beta chain was found in a study of shared clonotypes between healthy human individuals. Study-wide points: Around 5% was the fraction of naive CD4 clonotypes found shared across a few donors.

To note about this clone: Antigen specificity is unknown.

Naive CD8 cells comprised CD45RO-negative, CCR7-positively selected cells, excluding terminally differentiated effector memory CD45RA+ cells. Within Nashville, Tennessee resided all donors, each a Caucasian adult. A deep-level run was used for the assay. Clones were read by immunoSEQ multiplex PCR, and TCRdb kept only the in-frame ones, dropping some. The sample has hundreds of thousands of clones; 95% to 98% are singletons. The clonotype comes from a man younger than 40 in good health. Sequenced input: naive CD8+ T cells sorted from blood.

CDR3 DNA: TGTGCCAGCAGCCAAGGTTGGAGGCTCGGTCCAGGGGAGCTGTTTTTT. This translates into CASSQGWRLGPGELFF. The rearrangement links TRBV14 to TRBJ2-2, with a tentative D call TRBD2 (5 bases). Per the germline V gene, CDR1 is SGHDN and CDR2 is FVKESK. Trimming removed 1 base from V and 8 bases from J, with 17 bases in between. This CDR3 contains 16 residues.